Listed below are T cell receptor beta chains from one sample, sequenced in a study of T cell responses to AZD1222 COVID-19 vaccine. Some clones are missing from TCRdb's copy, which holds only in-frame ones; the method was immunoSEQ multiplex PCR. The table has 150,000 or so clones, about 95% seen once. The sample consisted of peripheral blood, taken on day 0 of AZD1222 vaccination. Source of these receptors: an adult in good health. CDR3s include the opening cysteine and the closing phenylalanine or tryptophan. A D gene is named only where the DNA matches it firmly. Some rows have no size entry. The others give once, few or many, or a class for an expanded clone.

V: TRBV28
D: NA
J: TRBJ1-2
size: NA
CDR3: CASSLMTDYGYTF
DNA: TGTGCCAGCAGTTTGATGACGGACTATGGCTACACCTTC

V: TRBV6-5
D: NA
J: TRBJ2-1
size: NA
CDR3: CASTQILLSYNEQFF
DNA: TGTGCCAGCACCCAGATTTTATTATCCTACAATGAGCAGTTCTTC

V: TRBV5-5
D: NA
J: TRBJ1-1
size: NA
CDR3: CASSFGRATEAFF
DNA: TGTGCCAGCAGCTTTGGACGGGCCACTGAAGCTTTCTTT

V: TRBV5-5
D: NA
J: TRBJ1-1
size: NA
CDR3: CASSFPLRSEAFF
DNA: TGTGCCAGCAGCTTCCCCCTGCGAAGTGAAGCTTTCTTT

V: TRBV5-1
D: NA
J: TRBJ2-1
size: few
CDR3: CASSLGSVGYNEQFF
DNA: TGCGCCAGCAGCTTGGGCTCAGTGGGCTACAATGAGCAGTTCTTC

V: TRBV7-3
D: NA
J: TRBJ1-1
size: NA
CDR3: CASSLDRPRGIGTEAFF
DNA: TGTGCCAGCAGCTTAGACCGGCCACGGGGGATCGGCACTGAAGCTTTCTTT

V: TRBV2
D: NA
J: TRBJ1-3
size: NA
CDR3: CASSDRWRVRSGNTIYF
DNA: TGTGCCAGCAGTGACCGGTGGCGGGTTAGGTCTGGAAACACCATATATTTT

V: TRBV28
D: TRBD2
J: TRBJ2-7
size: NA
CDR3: CATGTSGRYEQYF
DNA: TGTGCCACTGGGACTAGCGGACGCTACGAGCAGTACTTC

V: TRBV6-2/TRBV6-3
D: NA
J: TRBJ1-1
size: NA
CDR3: CASSRGGTEAFF
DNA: TGTGCCAGCAGCCGCGGGGGCACTGAAGCTTTCTTT

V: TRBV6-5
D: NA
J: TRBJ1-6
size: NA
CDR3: CASTKQGRSPLHF
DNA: TGTGCCAGCACCAAACAGGGTCGGTCACCCCTCCACTTT

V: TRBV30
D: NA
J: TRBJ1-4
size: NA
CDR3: CAWSVFGNEKLFF
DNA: TGTGCCTGGAGTGTATTCGGAAATGAAAAACTGTTTTTT

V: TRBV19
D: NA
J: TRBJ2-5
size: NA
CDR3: CASSPSTDQETQYF
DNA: TGTGCCAGTAGTCCATCGACAGATCAAGAGACCCAGTACTTC

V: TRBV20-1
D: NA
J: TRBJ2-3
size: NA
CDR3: CSASSRGGADTQYF
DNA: TGCAGTGCTAGTTCCCGAGGGGGTGCAGATACGCAGTATTTT

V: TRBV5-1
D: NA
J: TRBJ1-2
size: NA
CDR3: CASSLDRGSYGYTF
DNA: TGCGCCAGCAGCTTGGATCGGGGTTCCTATGGCTACACCTTC

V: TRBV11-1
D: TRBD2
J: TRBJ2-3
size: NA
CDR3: CASSSGTSGSDTQYF
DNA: TGTGCCAGCAGCAGTGGGACTAGCGGGTCCGATACGCAGTATTTT

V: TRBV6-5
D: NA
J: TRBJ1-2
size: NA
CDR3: CASKANYGYTF
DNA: TGTGCCAGCAAAGCTAACTATGGCTACACCTTC

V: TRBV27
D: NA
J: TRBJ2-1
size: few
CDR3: CASSFGDYNEQFF
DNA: TGTGCCAGCAGTTTCGGCGACTACAATGAGCAGTTCTTC

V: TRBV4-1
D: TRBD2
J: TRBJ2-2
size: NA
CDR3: CASSQDPGGHTGELFF
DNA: TGCGCCAGCAGCCAAGATCCGGGAGGGCACACCGGGGAGCTGTTTTTT

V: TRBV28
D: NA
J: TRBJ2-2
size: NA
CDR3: CASSLTGELFF
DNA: TGTGCCAGCAGCCTAACCGGGGAGCTGTTTTTT

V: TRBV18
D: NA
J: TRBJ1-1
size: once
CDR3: CASSPRVQNTEAFF
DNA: TGTGCCAGCTCGCCCAGGGTTCAGAACACTGAAGCTTTCTTT

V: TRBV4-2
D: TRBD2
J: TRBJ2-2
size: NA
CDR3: CASSQGSGRAGELFF
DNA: TGTGCCAGCAGCCAAGGGAGCGGGAGGGCCGGGGAGCTGTTTTTT

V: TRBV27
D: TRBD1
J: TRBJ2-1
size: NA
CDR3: CASSNQRARQGLYNEQFF
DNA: TGTGCCAGCAGTAACCAACGCGCCCGACAGGGTCTATACAATGAGCAGTTCTTC

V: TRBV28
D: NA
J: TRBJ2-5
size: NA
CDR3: CASSLPGLETQYF
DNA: TGTGCCAGCAGTTTGCCAGGGCTAGAGACCCAGTACTTC

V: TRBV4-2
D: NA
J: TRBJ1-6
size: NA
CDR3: CASSRNAESYNSPLHF
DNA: TGTGCCAGCAGCCGAAACGCAGAATCCTATAATTCACCCCTCCACTTT

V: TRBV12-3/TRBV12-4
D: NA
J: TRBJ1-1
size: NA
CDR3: CASSLGGGTEAFF
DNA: TGTGCCAGCAGTTTAGGTGGGGGGACTGAAGCTTTCTTT

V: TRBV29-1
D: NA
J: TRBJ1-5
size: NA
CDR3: CSVGWGRNQPQHF
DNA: TGCAGCGTTGGGTGGGGACGGAATCAGCCCCAGCATTTT

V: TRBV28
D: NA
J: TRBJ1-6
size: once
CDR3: CASSLPLTVGSSPLHF
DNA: TGTGCCAGCAGTCTTCCCTTGACAGTTGGGAGTTCACCCCTCCACTTT

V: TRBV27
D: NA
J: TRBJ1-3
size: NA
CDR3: CASSLGGSGNTIYF
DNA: TGTGCCAGCAGTTTGGGTGGCTCTGGAAACACCATATATTTT

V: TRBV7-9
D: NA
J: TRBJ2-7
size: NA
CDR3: CASSLGHSSYEQYF
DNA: TGTGCCAGCAGCTTAGGCCACAGCTCCTACGAGCAGTACTTC

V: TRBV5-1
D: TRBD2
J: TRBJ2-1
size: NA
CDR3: CASSISGPEQFF
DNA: TGCGCCAGCAGCATTAGCGGGCCTGAGCAGTTCTTC

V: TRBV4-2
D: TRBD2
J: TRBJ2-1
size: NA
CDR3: CASRLADTYNEQFF
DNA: TGTGCCAGCAGACTAGCGGACACCTACAATGAGCAGTTCTTC

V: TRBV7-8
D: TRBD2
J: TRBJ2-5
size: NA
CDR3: CASSPGTKTETQYF
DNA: TGTGCCAGCAGCCCGGGGACTAAAACGGAGACCCAGTACTTC

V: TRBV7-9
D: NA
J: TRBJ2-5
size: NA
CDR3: CASSLRGIQETQYF
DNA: TGTGCCAGCAGCTTAAGAGGGATTCAAGAGACCCAGTACTTC

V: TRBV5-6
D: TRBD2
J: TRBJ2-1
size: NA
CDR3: CASSPGLVNEQFF
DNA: TGTGCCAGCAGCCCCGGACTAGTCAATGAGCAGTTCTTC

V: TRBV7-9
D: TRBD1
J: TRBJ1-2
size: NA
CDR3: CASSLAQGNSYGYTF
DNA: TGTGCCAGCAGCTTAGCACAGGGGAATAGCTATGGCTACACCTTC

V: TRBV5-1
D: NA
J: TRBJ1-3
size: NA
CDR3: CASSVEGGARTSGNTIYF
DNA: TGCGCCAGCAGCGTAGAGGGGGGGGCGCGGACCTCTGGAAACACCATATATTTT

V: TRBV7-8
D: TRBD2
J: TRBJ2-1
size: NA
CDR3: CASSLQAGVGQFF
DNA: TGTGCCAGCAGCTTACAAGCGGGAGTTGGGCAGTTCTTC

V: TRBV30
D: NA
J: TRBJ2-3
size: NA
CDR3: CASGRLSSTDTQYF
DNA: TGTGCCTCGGGACGACTGTCTAGCACAGATACGCAGTATTTT

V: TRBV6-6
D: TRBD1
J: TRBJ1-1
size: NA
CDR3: CASSWGQGMSTEAFF
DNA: TGTGCCAGCAGTTGGGGACAGGGCATGAGCACTGAAGCTTTCTTT

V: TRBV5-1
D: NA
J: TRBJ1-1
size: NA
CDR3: CASSSRRRRDTEAFF
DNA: TGCGCCAGCAGCTCCCGGCGTCGTCGGGACACTGAAGCTTTCTTT

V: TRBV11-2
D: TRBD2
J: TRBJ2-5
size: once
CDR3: CASSLLGGGGETQYF
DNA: TGTGCCAGCAGCTTACTCGGCGGGGGGGGAGAGACCCAGTACTTC

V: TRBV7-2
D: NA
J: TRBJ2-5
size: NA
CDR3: CASSLTGGETQYF
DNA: TGTGCCAGCAGTCTGACTGGGGGCGAGACCCAGTACTTC

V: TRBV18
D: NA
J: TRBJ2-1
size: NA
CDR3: CASSPSGASNEQFF
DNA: TGTGCCAGCTCACCCAGCGGAGCGAGCAATGAGCAGTTCTTC

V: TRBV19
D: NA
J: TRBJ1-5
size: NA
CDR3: CASSVEHSNQPQHF
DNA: TGTGCCAGTAGTGTCGAACATAGCAATCAGCCCCAGCATTTT

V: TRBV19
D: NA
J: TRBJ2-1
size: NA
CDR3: CASSIDSFPSRQFF
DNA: TGTGCCAGTAGTATAGACTCATTCCCCTCCCGGCAGTTCTTC

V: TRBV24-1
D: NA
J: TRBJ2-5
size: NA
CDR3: CATSSSTETQYF
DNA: TGTGCCACCAGTTCTAGCACGGAGACCCAGTACTTC